The 20 T cell receptor beta chains in this list originate from one sample, sequenced in a study of tumor-infiltrating lymphocytes in primary liver carcinoma. Co-extraction of both nucleic acids (RNA and DNA) used about 17-33 mg of unsorted bulk tissue. The template, about 540 ng total RNA, yielded TCR beta cDNA made with a constant-region primer. ARM-PCR, slightly modified, supplied the TCR beta libraries through three nested multiplex PCR rounds. Each of the first two PCR rounds ran roughly 9 cycles with TRBV1-TRBV30 forward and C-beta reverse primers. In TCRdb, the multiplex PCR reads were re-called with MiXCR into one record per CDR3 protein. The data show about 100,000 distinct CDR3 sequences, with about 67% seen just once and roughly 12% held by the top ten. The sequencing sample was made of liver tumor tissue from sampling region 2. The subset denotes: tumor region T2, inferior pole. The receptors shown here come from a woman between 55 and 75 years old with primary liver carcinoma and hepatitis B virus infection.

This clonotype came up many times. The rearrangement uses TRBV12-3 or TRBV12-4 and TRBJ1-4, with TRBD1 matching 7 bases. CDR3 length equals 14 residues. V was pared by 6 bases and J by 6 bases, with 7 bases of the junction left unmatched. CDR3 bases: TGTGCCAGCAGCCTCCGGCAGGGGGATGAAAAACTGTTTTTT. Residues: CASSLRQGDEKLFF.

Remarks on this clonotype: The junction does not match germline at one end; this may be a read error. This sequence joins TRBV28 and TRBJ2-1; TRBD2 aligns across 14 bases. Germline V gives CDR1 MDHEN, CDR2 SYDVKM. The CDR3 extends over 15 amino acids. CDR3 protein: CASSSETSGRDEQFF. CDR3 sequence (DNA): TGCGCCAGCAGTTCGGAGACTAGCGGGAGGGATGAGCAGTTCTTC.

This clonotype showed up many times. The gene calls are TRBV11-1 and TRBJ2-6; D is possibly TRBD1 (5 bases). The germline V gene has CDR1 SGHAT and CDR2 FQDESV (reference sequence). Trimming shortened V by 3 bases and J by 2 bases, and 17 bases separated the two germline ends. The CDR3 contains 18 residues. The CDR3 loop reads CASSFRVTHRTGANVLTF. The CDR3, as DNA: TGTGCCAGCAGCTTCAGGGTCACCCATAGGACTGGGGCCAACGTCCTGACTTTC.

This clonotype was seen many times. This may stem from a read error, because a much larger clone lies one nucleotide away. The chain recombines TRBV29-1 with TRBJ2-7, with D possibly TRBD1 on 5 matching bases. Trimming took 4 bases from V and 3 from J, leaving 10 bases between them. In germline, CDR1 is SQVTM, CDR2 ANQGSEA. The length of the CDR3 is 12 residues. CDR3 sequence (DNA): TGCAGCGTTGGAGGTCAGGGCTACGAGCAGTACTTC. This codes for CSVGGQGYEQYF.

On this clonotype itself: Germline is not matched at one junction end, which may reflect a read error. The rearrangement uses TRBV11-3 and TRBJ1-1; TRBD1 agrees at 10 bases. This CDR3 comprises 17 residues. The V gene's germline CDR1 is SGHNT and CDR2 YENEEA. DNA for the CDR3: TGTGCCAGCAGCCCGGGACAGGGGTCCGCTCTGAACAATGAAGCTTCCTTT. Its translation: CASSPGQGSALNNEASF.

This chain uses TRBV5-1 with TRBJ2-2; D is unresolved. V lost 2 bases to trimming and J lost 0 bases, with 5 bases between them. The germline V gene has CDR1 SGHRS and CDR2 YFSETQ. The CDR3 spans 14 residues. This CDR3 is CASSFLSNTGELFF. The CDR3 nucleotides read TGCGCCAGCAGCTTCTTGTCGAACACCGGGGAGCTGTTTTTT.

With respect to this clonotype: Likely a read error: the CDR3 ends without its conserved phenylalanine or tryptophan. This chain uses TRBV12-3 or TRBV12-4 with TRBJ2-5; the D is unclear. The V end lost 9 bases, the J end lost 0 bases, and 5 bases lay between the germline ends. The CDR3 length is 11 residues. The CDR3 nucleotides are TGTGCCAGTAGGAACCAAGAGACCCAGTACTTA. As protein: CASRNQETQYL.

This chain joins TRBV12-3 or TRBV12-4 and TRBJ1-6, with D perhaps TRBD1 (5 bases). CDR3 size: 13 residues. CDR3 nucleotide sequence: TGTCCCGGCAGTTCCCAGGGAGATTCACCCCTCCACTTT. Its translation is CPGSSQGDSPLHF.

There are many counts of this clonotype. The CDR3 here is CSVAARGMGNTIYF. For the CDR3, the DNA is TGCAGCGTAGCCGCCCGGGGGATGGGAAACACCATATATTTT. This chain links TRBV29-1 with TRBJ1-3, with a weak D call TRBD1 (5 bases). This CDR3 comprises 14 residues. Germline V gene lookup returns CDR1 SQVTM and CDR2 ANQGSEA. With 6 bases removed from V and 4 bases from J, the gap between germline ends came to 16 bases.

This clonotype was detected ten times or more. The chain employs TRBV5-8 and TRBJ2-3; 10 nucleotides match TRBD2. The V and J ends lost 2 bases and 5 bases, in that order; junction bases with no gene match: 5. The CDR3 runs 15 residues. Germline CDR1 and CDR2: SGHTS and YDEGEE. The CDR3 nucleotides read TGTGCCAGCAGCTTCGGGCTAGCGGGAGAAGATACGCAGTATTTT. This gives the protein CASSFGLAGEDTQYF.

This chain links TRBV19 with TRBJ1-1; D uncertain. Germline CDR1 and CDR2: LNHDA and SQIVND (reference sequence). The CDR3 is made up of 15 amino acids. V was clipped by 7 bases and J by 3 bases, with 18 bases between them. The CDR3 DNA reads as TGTGCCAGTACGGGCGGACGGAGATTGGACACTGAAGCTTTCTTT. This translates into CASTGGRRLDTEAFF.

Comment on this clonotype: Relative to the germline gene, one junction end is altered; a read error may explain this. This rearrangement joins TRBV10-3 to TRBJ2-1; 15 positions match TRBD2. Germline V gene sequence: CDR1 ENHRY, CDR2 SYGVKD. This CDR3 contains 18 residues. The CDR3 protein is CVIRGLAGGRSSYNEQLF. CDR3 bases: TGTGTCATCAGGGGACTAGCGGGAGGCCGGAGCTCCTACAATGAGCAGTTGTTC.

Details on this clonotype: The CDR3 does not close with the conserved phenylalanine or tryptophan, likely indicating a read error. This sequence joins TRBV6-5 and TRBJ2-2, with a tentative D call TRBD1 (5 bases). CDR1 and CDR2 from the germline V gene are MNHEY and SVGAGI. CDR3 length: 13 amino acids. Trimming removed 5 bases at V and 8 bases at J, with 12 bases between. CDR3 in amino acids: CASSLDIVGELFY. The CDR3 DNA sequence: TGTGCCAGCAGTCTGGACATCGTGGGGGAGCTGTTTTAT.

As to this clonotype: It may be a read error: a sequence one base away is much more abundant. This chain uses TRBV12-3 or TRBV12-4 with TRBJ2-5; TRBD2 matches at 8 bases. V shed 6 bases, J shed 3 bases, and the junction held 15 bases outside the gene matches. The CDR3 has 17 residues. DNA of the CDR3: TGTGCCAGCAGCCAAGGGACTAACGGGAGGGCCGAAGAGACCCAGTACTTC. Protein: CASSQGTNGRAEETQYF.

The V gene is TRBV11-2, the J gene TRBJ2-1; D unclear. This CDR3 comprises 14 residues. V was pared by 0 bases and J by 9 bases, with 12 bases between. CDR1 and CDR2 from the germline V gene are SGHAT and FQNNGV. The CDR3 region is CASSLEGSIGEQFF. CDR3 in DNA: TGTGCCAGCAGCTTAGAGGGAAGTATCGGTGAGCAGTTCTTC.

This chain links TRBV5-1 with TRBJ2-1; TRBD2 aligns across 9 bases. The CDR3 contains 16 residues. Germline loops: CDR1 SGHRS, CDR2 YFSETQ. V shed 1 base, J shed 2 bases, and the junction held 4 bases outside the gene matches. In nucleotides, the CDR3 is TGCGCCAGCAGCTTGTACGCTAGCGGGACCTACAATGAGCAGTTCTTC. This codes for CASSLYASGTYNEQFF.

The chain is built from TRBV18 and TRBJ1-1; D remains ambiguous. V lost 2 bases to trimming and J lost 4 bases, with 17 bases between them. Germline lookup yields CDR1 KGHSH and CDR2 LQKENI. This CDR3 is built from 16 residues. Written as DNA, the CDR3 is TGTGCCAGCTCACCAGCGAGGGCAGGTCGGGGCACTGAAGCTTTCTTT. Protein product: CASSPARAGRGTEAFF.

There are many counts of this clonotype. The chain couples TRBV28 to TRBJ2-4; 7 bases map to TRBD2. CDR3 length equals 18 residues. CDR1 MDHEN and CDR2 SYDVKM come from the germline V gene. J was trimmed by 1 base and V by 5 bases; bases with no gene match: 14. This chain's CDR3 is CASSPPWGRAGAKNIQYF. In DNA, the CDR3 is TGTGCCAGCAGTCCCCCCTGGGGGAGGGCCGGGGCCAAAAACATTCAGTACTTC.

A note on this clonotype: Because it lacks the conserved phenylalanine or tryptophan at the end, this CDR3 is likely a read error. The V and J genes are TRBV6-5 and TRBJ2-1; D call uncertain. The CDR3 loop spans 14 amino acids. Germline CDR1 reads MNHEY; CDR2 reads SVGAGI. V lost 5 bases and J lost 4, with 12 bases in between. In DNA, the CDR3 is TGTGCCAGCAGTACGGGTAGGCTATACAATGAGCAGTTCTTG. Translation: CASSTGRLYNEQFL.

This clonotype was seen repeatedly, ten times or more. This chain connects TRBV5-1 to TRBJ2-3; D is possibly TRBD1 (6 bases). V lost 0 bases and J lost 0, with 17 bases in between. Germline-derived CDR1 and CDR2 are SGHRS and YFSETQ. CDR3 length: 18 amino acids. The CDR3 region is CASSLGVRQDFSTDTQYF. Here the CDR3 DNA reads TGCGCCAGCAGCTTGGGGGTGAGACAGGACTTTAGCACAGATACGCAGTATTTT.